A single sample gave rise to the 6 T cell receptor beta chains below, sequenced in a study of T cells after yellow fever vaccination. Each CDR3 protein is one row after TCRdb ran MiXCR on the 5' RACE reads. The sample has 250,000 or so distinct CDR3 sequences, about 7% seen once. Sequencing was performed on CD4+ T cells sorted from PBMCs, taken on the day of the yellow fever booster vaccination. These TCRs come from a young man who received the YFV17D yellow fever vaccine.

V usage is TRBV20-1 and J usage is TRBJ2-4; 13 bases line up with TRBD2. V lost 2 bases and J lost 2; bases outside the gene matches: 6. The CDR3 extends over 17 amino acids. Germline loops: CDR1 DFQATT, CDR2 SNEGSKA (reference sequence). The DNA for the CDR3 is TGCAGTGCTAGATTGACTAGCGGGAGGTCGCCCAAAAACATTCAGTACTTC. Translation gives CSARLTSGRSPKNIQYF.

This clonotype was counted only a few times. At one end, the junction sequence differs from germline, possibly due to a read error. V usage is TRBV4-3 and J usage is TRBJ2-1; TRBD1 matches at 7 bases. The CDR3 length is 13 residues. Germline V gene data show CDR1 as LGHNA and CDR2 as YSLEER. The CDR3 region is CASSQGARDSRIF. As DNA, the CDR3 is TGCGCCAGCAGCCAAGGGGCCAGGGACAGCAGAATCTTC.

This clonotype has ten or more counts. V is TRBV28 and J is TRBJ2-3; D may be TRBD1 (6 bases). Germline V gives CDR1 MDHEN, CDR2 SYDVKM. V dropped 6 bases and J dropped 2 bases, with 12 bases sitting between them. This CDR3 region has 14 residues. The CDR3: CASSTGQITDTQYF. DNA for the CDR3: TGTGCCAGCAGCACGGGACAAATCACAGATACGCAGTATTTT.

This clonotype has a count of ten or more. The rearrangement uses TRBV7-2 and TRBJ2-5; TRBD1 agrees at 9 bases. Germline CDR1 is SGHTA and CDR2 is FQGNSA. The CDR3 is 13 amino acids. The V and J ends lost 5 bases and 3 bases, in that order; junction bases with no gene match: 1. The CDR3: CASSRDREETQYF. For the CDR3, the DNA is TGTGCCAGCAGCAGGGACAGGGAAGAGACCCAGTACTTC.

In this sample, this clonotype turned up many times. In DNA, the CDR3 is TGCAGTGCTGGAACTAGCGGGAGGGCCAATGATGAGCAGTTCTTC. It translates to CSAGTSGRANDEQFF. The chain employs TRBV20-1 and TRBJ2-1; TRBD2 agrees at 13 bases. CDR1 and CDR2 from the germline V gene are DFQATT and SNEGSKA (reference sequence). With 5 bases clipped from V and 8 bases from J, the junction kept 9 bases outside the gene matches. The CDR3 spans 15 residues.

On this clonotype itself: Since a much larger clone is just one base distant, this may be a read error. CDR3 residues: CSAGISAYGDTQYF. CDR3 DNA: TGCAGTGCTGGGATCTCGGCGTACGGAGATACGCAGTATTTT. This sequence joins TRBV20-1 and TRBJ2-3, with D unresolved. The CDR3 covers 14 residues. From germline, CDR1 is DFQATT and CDR2 SNEGSKA (reference sequence). V lost 5 bases and J 5 bases, leaving 17 bases between the germline ends.